This entry describes one TCR beta chain. This record comes from a study of blood T cell repertoires in COVID-19. Turning to the study itself: The samples span acute and convalescent COVID-19 from the United States, Italy and Spain. Nucleic acid was either cDNA or gDNA, and it came from T cells, B-cell-depleted T cells, or PBMCs.

The CDR3 consists of 13 residues. CDR1 is MNHEY, CDR2 SMNVEV, per germline (reference sequence). Trimming left V 3 bases short and J 1 base short, with 6 bases between. Original processing methods: Nucleated cell number was recorded as an estimate derived from reference gene primer amplification. Generated by immunoSEQ multiplex PCR, the TCRdb table keeps only in-frame clones and is missing some. V and J calls and clone size are those listed in that table; D and trimming were worked out from the DNA. The sample has 50,000 to 70,000 clones, 80% to 95% seen once. The receptor was derived from an elderly woman with active COVID-19. The chain joins TRBV27 to TRBJ1-1; D remains ambiguous. Sequenced input: peripheral blood. Here the CDR3 DNA reads TGTGCCAGCAGTTTTGACTCGAACACTGAAGCTTTCTTT. Translated, it gives CASSFDSNTEAFF.